The entry below gives a single TCR beta chain sequence along with its context. Antigen: not known. TCRbeta library preparation incorporated unique molecular identifiers. Each CDR3 protein gets one entry after TCRdb re-called the PCR reads with MiXCR. The data contain some 840,000 distinct CDR3 sequences, around 17% of them singletons. The data were taken from a study of T-cell reconstitution after alpha-beta-depleted transplantation in children. The CDR3 consists of 19 residues. Notes on the study in general: When one year had passed after transplant, most T-cell counts and diversity came from newly produced T cells. Alpha-beta T cells about two months after transplant reportedly derived from several hundred expanded graft clones. Recipient T cells and thymic progenitors that survived were the source of the high TCRbeta diversity seen at day 60 in some patients.

The chain uses TRBV12-3 or TRBV12-4 and TRBJ2-1, with D perhaps matching TRBD2 (6 bases). The specimen was PBMCs, mostly from graft donor cells, collected 360 days after TCRalphabeta/CD19-depleted stem cell transplant. This sequence originates from a male patient under 18 who had a stem cell transplant for acute lymphoblastic leukemia, so the T cells may come from the graft donor. The CDR3 reads CTCSPFSGPAFGLYNEQFF. The CDR3 coding sequence is TGTACCTGCAGTCCGTTTAGCGGTCCCGCCTTCGGCCTCTACAATGAGCAGTTCTTC.